This T cell receptor (beta chain) was identified in a study of blood T cell repertoires in COVID-19. Clones were read by immunoSEQ multiplex PCR, and TCRdb kept only the in-frame ones, dropping some. The sample yields about 150,000 clones, 80% to 90% seen once. CDR3 length: 15 residues. Losses at the gene ends were 1 base for V and 0 bases for J; bases not matched to a gene: 3. The germline gives CDR1 GTSNPN, CDR2 SVGIG (reference sequence). The V call is TRBV30, the J call TRBJ1-1; 9 bases are a match to TRBD1. Sequencing was performed on peripheral blood. This sequence originates from a man in his fifties or sixties with active or convalescent COVID-19. The CDR3 DNA follows: TGTGCCTGGAGTGAGGGGACAGGGATGAACACTGAAGCTTTCTTT. It encodes CAWSEGTGMNTEAFF.